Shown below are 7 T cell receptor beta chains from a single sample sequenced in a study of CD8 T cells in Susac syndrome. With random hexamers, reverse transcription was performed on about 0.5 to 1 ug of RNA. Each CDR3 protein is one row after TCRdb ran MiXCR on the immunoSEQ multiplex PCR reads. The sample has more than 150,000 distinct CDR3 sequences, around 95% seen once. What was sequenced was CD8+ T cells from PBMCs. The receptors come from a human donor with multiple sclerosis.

DNA for the CDR3: TGCAGCGCGACAGGCCCGACCTACGAGCAGTACTTC. It specifies CSATGPTYEQYF. The chain carries TRBV29-1 and TRBJ2-7; weak D call: TRBD1 (6 bases). Trimming stripped 7 bases from V and 2 bases from J, with 12 bases between. The germline V gene encodes CDR1 SQVTM and CDR2 ANQGSEA. The CDR3 has 12 amino acids.

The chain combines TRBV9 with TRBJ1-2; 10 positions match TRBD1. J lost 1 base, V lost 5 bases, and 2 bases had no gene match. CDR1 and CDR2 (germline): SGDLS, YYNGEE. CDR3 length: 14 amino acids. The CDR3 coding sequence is TGTGCCAGCAGAGGGGACAGGGGTAACTATGGCTACACCTTC. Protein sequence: CASRGDRGNYGYTF.

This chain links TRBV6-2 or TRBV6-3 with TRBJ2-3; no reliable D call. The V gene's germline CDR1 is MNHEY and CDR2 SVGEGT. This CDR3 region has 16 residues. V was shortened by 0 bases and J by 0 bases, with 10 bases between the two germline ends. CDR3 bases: TGTGCCAGCAGTTACTCGAGAGCGTATAGCACAGATACGCAGTATTTT. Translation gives CASSYSRAYSTDTQYF.

DNA for the CDR3: TGTGCCAGCAGCCAAGGGAGACTAGCGGACTTCGGTGAGCAGTTCTTC. Encoded protein: CASSQGRLADFGEQFF. This chain uses TRBV3-1 with TRBJ2-1; 9 bases align to TRBD2. The CDR3 loop spans 16 amino acids. Trimming at V came to 1 base and at J to 9 bases, leaving 10 bases not matched to a gene. The germline gives CDR1 LGHDT, CDR2 YNNKEL (reference sequence).

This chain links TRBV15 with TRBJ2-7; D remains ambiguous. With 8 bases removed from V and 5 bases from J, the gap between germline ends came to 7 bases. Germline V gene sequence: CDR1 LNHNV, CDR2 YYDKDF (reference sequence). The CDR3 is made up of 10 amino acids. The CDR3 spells CATGENEQYF. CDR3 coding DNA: TGTGCCACCGGGGAAAACGAGCAGTACTTC.

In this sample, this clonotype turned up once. The chain's CDR3 is CASGPPRGEQFF. The DNA of the CDR3 is TGTGCTAGTGGCCCGCCCAGGGGTGAGCAGTTCTTC. This sequence joins TRBV12-5 and TRBJ2-1; possible D gene TRBD1, 6 bases. Germline V lookup: CDR1 LGHNT, CDR2 FRNRAP. The CDR3 is made up of 12 amino acids. V lost 6 bases to trimming and J lost 9 bases, with 12 bases between them.

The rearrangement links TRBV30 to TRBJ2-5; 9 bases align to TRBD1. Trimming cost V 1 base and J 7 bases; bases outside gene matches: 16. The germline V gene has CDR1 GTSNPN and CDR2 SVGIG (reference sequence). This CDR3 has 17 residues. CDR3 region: CAWSGDRASILRGTQYF. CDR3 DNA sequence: TGTGCCTGGAGTGGGGACAGGGCCTCCATCCTACGCGGGACCCAGTACTTC.